Below are 30 T cell receptor beta chains sequenced from a single sample in a study of shared T cell receptors in the human thymus. Generated by immunoSEQ multiplex PCR, the TCRdb table keeps only in-frame clones and is missing some. The table lists hundreds of thousands of clones, 75% to 85% of them singletons, with 0.01% to 0.015% in the top ten. The sample was also reused in another study, on human thymus T cells.

The sequencing input was thymocytes. The receptors were gathered from a boy in the first two years of life with a congenital heart defect.

V usage is TRBV7-6 and J usage is TRBJ1-2; D possibly corresponds to TRBD1 (5 bases). V was trimmed by 4 bases and J by 4 bases, leaving 22 bases between them. This CDR3 comprises 17 residues. CDR1 is SGHVS, CDR2 FNYEAQ, per germline. DNA of the CDR3: TGTGCCAGCAGCTCTAAGGGGTGGGGGGGAGGACCCTATGGCTACACCTTC. Translating it yields CASSSKGWGGGPYGYTF. The whole variable domain, filled in from reference TRBV7-6 and TRBJ1-2, reads GAGVSQSPRYKVTKRGQDVALRCDPISGHVSLYWYRQALGQGPEFLTYFNYEAQQDKSGLPNDRFSAERPEGSISTLTIQRTEQRDSAMYRCASSSKGWGGGPYGYTFGSGTRLTVV.

This rearrangement joins TRBV6-4 to TRBJ2-7; no clear D gene. The CDR3 totals 14 residues. V lost 11 bases to trimming and J lost 0 bases, with 17 bases between them. Germline V gene data show CDR1 as MRHNA and CDR2 as SNTAGT. The CDR3 loop reads CACPRLSNSYEQYF. The CDR3 DNA reads as TGTGCCTGCCCGAGACTCTCCAACTCCTACGAGCAGTACTTC.

This clone was counted a single time. This chain connects TRBV27 to TRBJ1-2; D gene uncertain. The ends were cut back, 3 bases at V and 0 bases at J, with 11 bases in the middle. The CDR3 is made up of 15 amino acids. Germline CDR1 MNHEY, CDR2 SMNVEV (reference sequence). The CDR3 DNA follows: TGTGCCAGCAGTTTTCATGGTTTAGCTAACTATGGCTACACCTTC. Amino acids: CASSFHGLANYGYTF.

The sample holds a few counts of this clone. V is TRBV28 and J is TRBJ2-1; maybe TRBD2 (6 bases). Germline CDR1 and CDR2: MDHEN and SYDVKM. The CDR3 is 12 amino acids. With 5 bases removed from V and 13 bases from J, the gap between germline ends came to 15 bases. This CDR3 is CASSPPGGSQFF. CDR3 DNA: TGTGCCAGCAGTCCCCCCGGGGGTTCCCAGTTCTTC.

This clone was found a few times. J is TRBJ2-2 and V is TRBV4-2; 8 nucleotides match TRBD2. Germline trimming cut 6 bases from V and 3 bases from J; bases unmatched to any gene: 3. The CDR3 consists of 14 residues. CDR1 is LGHNA and CDR2 is YNFKEQ in the germline V gene. CDR3 loop: CASRGLEDTGELFF. Written as DNA, the CDR3 is TGTGCCAGCAGGGGACTAGAAGACACCGGGGAGCTGTTTTTT.

The gene calls are TRBV27 and TRBJ1-1; weak D call: TRBD1 (5 bases). V lost 1 base, J lost 1 base, and 25 bases lay in between. Germline V gene sequence: CDR1 MNHEY, CDR2 SMNVEV (reference sequence). The CDR3 runs 20 residues. CDR3 sequence (DNA): TGTGCCAGCAGTTTATGCCAGGGTGAGAAGATAGGGGAACCGAACACTGAAGCTTTCTTT. This sequence encodes CASSLCQGEKIGEPNTEAFF.

The V gene is TRBV27, the J gene TRBJ2-4; 14 nucleotides line up with TRBD2. This CDR3 is built from 17 residues. V lost 5 bases to trimming and J lost 7 bases; unmatched junction nucleotides: 10. Germline V gene data show CDR1 as MNHEY and CDR2 as SMNVEV (reference sequence). Here the CDR3 reads CASSPRLAGGPGNIQYF. For the CDR3, the DNA is TGTGCCAGCAGTCCCAGACTAGCGGGAGGGCCCGGGAACATTCAGTACTTC.

V and J are TRBV4-2 and TRBJ2-7; 9 nucleotides match TRBD2. The length of the CDR3 is 16 residues. CDR1 is LGHNA and CDR2 is YNFKEQ in the germline V gene. V dropped 1 base and J dropped 1; count of bases not matched to a gene: 5. The CDR3 region is CASSQANTSGSYEQYF. In DNA, the CDR3 is TGTGCCAGCAGCCAAGCAAATACTAGCGGGTCCTACGAGCAGTACTTC.

Concerning this clone: Additional DNA sequences in this sample encode the identical CDR3. V is TRBV5-6 and J is TRBJ2-3, with a possible D match to TRBD1 (5 bases). Germline V lookup: CDR1 SGHDT, CDR2 YYEEEE. CDR3 length equals 14 residues. V lost 1 base and J 4 bases, leaving 10 bases between the germline ends. CDR3 in amino acids: CASSLSRGPDTQYF. The CDR3 nucleotides read TGTGCCAGCAGCTTGTCTAGGGGCCCAGATACGCAGTATTTT.

V gene TRBV12-5 combines with J gene TRBJ2-1; TRBD2 matches at 12 bases. Germline values: CDR1 LGHNT, CDR2 FRNRAP. There are 15 residues in the CDR3. V dropped 6 bases and J dropped 3; count of bases not matched to a gene: 3. CDR3 protein: CASGPTSGGYNEQFF. Here the CDR3 DNA reads TGTGCTAGTGGCCCGACTAGCGGGGGCTACAATGAGCAGTTCTTC.

J is TRBJ2-4 and V is TRBV5-8, with a possible D match to TRBD1 (5 bases). CDR1 is SGHTS, CDR2 YDEGEE, per germline. The germline V and J ends were trimmed by 5 bases and 5 bases, with 11 bases remaining between them. CDR3 size: 13 residues. The CDR3 reads CASSFVGENIQYF. CDR3 nucleotides: TGTGCCAGCAGTTTTGTAGGGGAAAACATTCAGTACTTC.

The J gene is TRBJ1-2, the V gene TRBV20-1; no clear D. This CDR3 region has 11 residues. Trimming left V 3 bases short and J 8 bases short, with 10 bases between. The germline gives CDR1 DFQATT, CDR2 SNEGSKA (reference sequence). Here the CDR3 DNA reads TGCAGTGCTAGTGGTACCCGGGGCTACACCTTC. Protein product: CSASGTRGYTF.

This chain joins TRBV5-8 and TRBJ1-1, with D possibly TRBD1 on 6 matching bases. CDR1 is SGHTS, CDR2 YDEGEE, per germline. Trimming took off 1 base at V and 2 bases at J, with 9 bases between the two ends. The CDR3 is 14 residues long. CDR3 coding DNA: TGTGCCAGCAGCTTGCCGGGGACAAACACTGAAGCTTTCTTT. Amino acids: CASSLPGTNTEAFF.

The rearrangement uses TRBV4-3 and TRBJ1-4, with 7 bases fitting TRBD1. With V trimmed by 0 bases and J by 5 bases, 21 bases remained unmatched. The V gene's germline CDR1 is LGHNA and CDR2 YSLEER. The CDR3 is made up of 21 amino acids. The CDR3 loop reads CASSQDLCCRTGTDENEKLFF. The CDR3 DNA follows: TGCGCCAGCAGCCAAGATCTTTGTTGCCGTACGGGGACAGACGAAAATGAAAAACTGTTTTTT.

The chain carries TRBV11-2 and TRBJ1-2; TRBD1 might be the D (6 bases). This CDR3 is 15 amino acids long. V was trimmed by 3 bases and J by 4 bases, leaving 15 bases between them. The germline V gene has CDR1 SGHAT and CDR2 FQNNGV. Here the CDR3 DNA reads TGTGCCAGCAGCTTCCTTCAGGACAGAAGCTATGGCTACACCTTC. Translation: CASSFLQDRSYGYTF.

V usage is TRBV11-2 and J usage is TRBJ2-7; possible D gene TRBD1, 6 bases. Trimming took 1 base from V and 6 from J, leaving 10 bases between them. CDR1 is SGHAT and CDR2 is FQNNGV in the germline V gene. The CDR3 has 13 residues. CDR3 coding DNA: TGTGCCAGCAGCTTAGCCCACAGGGCCGAGCAGTACTTC. Amino acids: CASSLAHRAEQYF. Combining the CDR3 with reference TRBV11-2 and TRBJ2-7 gives the whole variable domain EAGVAQSPRYKIIEKRQSVAFWCNPISGHATLYWYQQILGQGPKLLIQFQNNGVVDDSQLPKDRFSAERLKGVDSTLKIQPAKLEDSAVYLCASSLAHRAEQYFGPGTRLTVT.

The chain employs TRBV4-3 and TRBJ2-1; TRBD2 matches 7 bases. With 4 bases clipped from V and 4 bases from J, the junction kept 10 bases outside the gene matches. The CDR3 has 16 amino acids. Germline values: CDR1 LGHNA, CDR2 YSLEER. The DNA of the CDR3 is TGCGCCAGCAGCCGATCCCCTAGCGGAAATTACAATGAGCAGTTCTTC. Translated: CASSRSPSGNYNEQFF.

This chain links TRBV6-5 with TRBJ2-1, with D possibly being TRBD2 (5 bases). From germline, CDR1 is MNHEY and CDR2 SVGAGI. The CDR3 consists of 16 residues. V was pared by 0 bases and J by 7 bases, with 16 bases between. The CDR3: CASSYSRVREANEQFF. CDR3 coding DNA: TGTGCCAGCAGTTACTCGAGGGTACGGGAAGCTAATGAGCAGTTCTTC.

This clone occurred a few times. Sequence at one end of the junction differs from germline and may be a read error. V is TRBV4-2 and J is TRBJ2-2, with D possibly matching TRBD2 (6 bases). This CDR3 comprises 12 residues. The V gene's germline CDR1 is LGHNA and CDR2 YNFKEQ. As DNA, the CDR3 is TGTGCCAGCAGCCAAGGGTTGGGGGGGCTGTTTTTT. It codes for CASSQGLGGLFF.

The rearrangement links TRBV27 to TRBJ2-3; 8 nucleotides match TRBD2. This CDR3 is 15 amino acids long. Losses at the gene ends were 6 bases for V and 5 bases for J; bases not matched to a gene: 10. Germline loops: CDR1 MNHEY, CDR2 SMNVEV (reference sequence). CDR3 sequence: CASRAGDRTQDTQYF. CDR3 in DNA: TGTGCCAGCAGAGCGGGAGACCGCACCCAAGATACGCAGTATTTT.

The chain combines TRBV4-3 with TRBJ2-5; 14 bases align to TRBD2. V lost 0 bases to trimming and J lost 5 bases; unmatched junction nucleotides: 14. Germline V gene data show CDR1 as LGHNA and CDR2 as YSLEER. The CDR3 is made up of 20 amino acids. The DNA of the CDR3 is TGCGCCAGCAGCCAAGATGAAGGGAACCGGACTAGCGGGAGGTTGGAGACCCAGTACTTC. As protein: CASSQDEGNRTSGRLETQYF.

The chain links TRBV30 to TRBJ2-2; D ambiguous. Trimming shortened V by 3 bases and J by 1 base, and 9 bases separated the two germline ends. Looked up from germline, CDR1 is GTSNPN and CDR2 is SVGIG (reference sequence). The CDR3 consists of 14 residues. Here the CDR3 DNA reads TGTGCCTGGAGCCCCCTCCTGAACACCGGGGAGCTGTTTTTT. Protein sequence: CAWSPLLNTGELFF.

V usage is TRBV15 and J usage is TRBJ1-1; D is possibly TRBD1 (5 bases). V shed 4 bases and J shed 2 bases, with 8 bases lying between them. This CDR3 is 13 amino acids long. The germline CDR1 and CDR2 sequences are LNHNV and YYDKDF (reference sequence). This CDR3 reads CATSTDRNTEAFF. CDR3 bases: TGTGCCACCAGCACCGACAGAAACACTGAAGCTTTCTTT.

The V and J genes are TRBV9 and TRBJ2-1; the match to TRBD2 covers 10 bases. This CDR3 comprises 15 residues. V was clipped by 2 bases and J by 6 bases; unmatched bases: 5. The germline CDR1 and CDR2 sequences are SGDLS and YYNGEE. DNA of the CDR3: TGTGCCAGCAGCGTGAGCGGGAGGGCCAGCAATGAGCAGTTCTTC. It is translated as CASSVSGRASNEQFF.

V is TRBV10-3 and J is TRBJ1-2, with D possibly TRBD1 on 6 matching bases. The ends were cut back, 4 bases at V and 3 bases at J, with 18 bases in the middle. CDR3 length: 16 amino acids. Germline V gene data show CDR1 as ENHRY and CDR2 as SYGVKD. CDR3 DNA sequence: TGTGCCATCAGTGGAATTAAACAGGGCGATCACTATGGCTACACCTTC. Protein product: CAISGIKQGDHYGYTF.

This clone was counted between two and nine times. The chain carries TRBV5-4 and TRBJ1-2; 9 positions match TRBD1. V shed 0 bases, J shed 2 bases, and the junction held 11 bases outside the gene matches. The CDR3 extends over 18 amino acids. Germline lookup yields CDR1 SGHNT and CDR2 YYREEE (reference sequence). The CDR3 DNA reads as TGTGCCAGCAGCTTGGCTCCCGGGACAGGGAGGGAGAACTATGGCTACACCTTC. It is translated as CASSLAPGTGRENYGYTF.

V and J are TRBV6-6 and TRBJ2-1; 15 bases match TRBD2. There are 16 residues in the CDR3. V was clipped by 4 bases and J by 7 bases; unmatched bases: 5. Germline-derived CDR1 and CDR2 are MNHNY and SVGAGI (reference sequence). CDR3: CASSSGLAGGRNEQFF. DNA of the CDR3: TGTGCCAGCAGTTCGGGACTAGCGGGAGGACGGAATGAGCAGTTCTTC.

The chain has TRBV6-5 and TRBJ2-7; maybe TRBD2 (6 bases). Per the germline V gene, CDR1 is MNHEY and CDR2 is SVGAGI. V was pared by 0 bases and J by 2 bases, with 11 bases between. The CDR3 length is 15 residues. The CDR3 bases are TGTGCCAGCAGTTACTCGGGAGGCCCAACCTACGAGCAGTACTTC. It encodes CASSYSGGPTYEQYF.

The rearrangement uses TRBV15 and TRBJ2-6; 12 nucleotides line up with TRBD2. The junction had 6 bases not matched to a gene; V was cut back by 2 bases and J by 4 bases. The CDR3 totals 18 residues. From germline, CDR1 is LNHNV and CDR2 YYDKDF (reference sequence). This CDR3 reads CATSRPSGRGPGANVLTF. CDR3 DNA sequence: TGTGCCACCAGCAGACCTAGCGGGAGGGGTCCAGGGGCCAACGTCCTGACTTTC.

This chain connects TRBV27 to TRBJ2-1; tentative D call: TRBD2 (7 bases). Germline values: CDR1 MNHEY, CDR2 SMNVEV (reference sequence). The V end was cut by 2 bases, the J end by 1 base, with 9 bases between. The CDR3 is 15 amino acids. The CDR3 nucleotides are TGTGCCAGCAGTTTACGGGGGGCGTCCTACAATGAGCAGTTCTTC. It yields the protein CASSLRGASYNEQFF.